What follows is one T cell receptor (beta chain) and its context. Its specificity is not known. The source of the sample is a study of T cell responses to AZD1222 COVID-19 vaccine. Whole-study context: Samples with a second dose at about 4 or about 12 weeks were pooled together.

Germline V CDR1 and CDR2: MDHEN, SYDVKM. This CDR3 spans 16 amino acids. Trimming cost V 7 bases and J 1 base, with 17 bases left between them. Only in-frame clones appear in the TCRdb table, and some are missing; sequencing was by immunoSEQ multiplex PCR. The sample gives about 130,000 clones, 85% to 90% of which show up once; about a fifth is in the top ten. General observations from the study: Dominant at 160-218 and 743-854, vaccine-associated CD4 TCRs also spanned spike. Seropositive AZD1222 recipients at baseline numbered only 5 to 7. Clonal diversity was possibly underestimated; the donors were predominantly white British and more often female.

The sequence was collected from an adult in good health. Sample: peripheral blood, taken on day 0 of AZD1222 vaccination. This chain links TRBV28 with TRBJ1-3, with D unresolved. The CDR3 is CASTHGLRLSGNTIYF. The CDR3 nucleotides are TGTGCCAGCACGCACGGCTTGAGGCTGTCTGGAAACACCATATATTTT.